The entry that follows covers one TCR beta chain sequence. Its antigen is unidentified. Each single cDNA molecule received a unique molecular identifier. In TCRdb, the 5' RACE reads were re-called with MiXCR into one record per CDR3 protein. The data contain tens of thousands of distinct CDR3 sequences, around 5.8% of them singletons. The source of the sample is a study of early T cells in non-severe SARS-CoV-2 infection. Across the whole study: Sequencing of unsorted whole blood was done on bulk RNA, leaving chains unpaired. General study results and limits: Clonotype matching in VDJdb favored anti-spike CD8 responses and did not capture private and CD4 specificities.

Trimming shortened V by 5 bases and J by 2 bases, and 19 bases separated the two germline ends. The germline V gene has CDR1 LGHNA and CDR2 YSLEER. The CDR3 totals 17 residues. The chain recombines TRBV4-3 with TRBJ2-1, with a tentative D call TRBD1 (6 bases). Sequenced material: whole blood, taken at baseline. The sequence was collected from an adult who was a healthcare worker with PCR-confirmed SARS-CoV-2 infection or an uninfected control (not recorded which). The CDR3 nucleotides read TGCGCCAGCAGCTTCGGACCAACCGAGGGGGCCTACAATGAGCAGTTCTTC. Its translation is CASSFGPTEGAYNEQFF.